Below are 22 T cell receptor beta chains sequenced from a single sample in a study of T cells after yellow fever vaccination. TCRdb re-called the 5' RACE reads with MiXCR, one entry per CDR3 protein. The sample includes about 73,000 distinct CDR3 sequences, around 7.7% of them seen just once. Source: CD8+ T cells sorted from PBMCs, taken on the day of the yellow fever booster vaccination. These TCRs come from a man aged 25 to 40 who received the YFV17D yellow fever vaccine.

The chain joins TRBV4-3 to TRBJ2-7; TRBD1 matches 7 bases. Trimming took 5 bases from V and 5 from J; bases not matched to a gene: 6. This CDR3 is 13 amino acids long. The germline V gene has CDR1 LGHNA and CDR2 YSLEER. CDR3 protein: CASSVQGLDEQYF. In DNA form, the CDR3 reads TGCGCCAGCAGCGTACAGGGGTTGGACGAGCAGTACTTC.

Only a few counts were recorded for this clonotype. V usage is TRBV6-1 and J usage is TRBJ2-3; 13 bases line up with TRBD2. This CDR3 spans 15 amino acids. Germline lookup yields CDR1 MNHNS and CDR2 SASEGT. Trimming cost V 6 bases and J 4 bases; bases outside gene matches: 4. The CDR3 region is CASSRTSGSSDTQYF. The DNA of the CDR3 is TGTGCCAGCAGCCGGACTAGCGGGAGCTCAGATACGCAGTATTTT.

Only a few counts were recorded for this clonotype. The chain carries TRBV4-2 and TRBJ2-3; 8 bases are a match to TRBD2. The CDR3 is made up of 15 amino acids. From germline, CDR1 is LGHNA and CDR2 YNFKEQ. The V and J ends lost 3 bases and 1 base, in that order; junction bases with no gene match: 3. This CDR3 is CASSHARGGTDTQYF. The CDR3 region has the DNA TGTGCCAGCAGCCATGCGCGGGGGGGCACAGATACGCAGTATTTT.

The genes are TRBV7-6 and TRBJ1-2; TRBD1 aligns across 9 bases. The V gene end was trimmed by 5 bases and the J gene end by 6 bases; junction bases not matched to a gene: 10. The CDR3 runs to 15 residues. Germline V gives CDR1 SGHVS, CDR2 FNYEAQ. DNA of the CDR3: TGTGCCAGCAGCCGGACAGGGGAAGGCCTAGATGGCTACACCTTC. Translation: CASSRTGEGLDGYTF. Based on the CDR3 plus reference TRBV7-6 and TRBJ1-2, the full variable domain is GAGVSQSPRYKVTKRGQDVALRCDPISGHVSLYWYRQALGQGPEFLTYFNYEAQQDKSGLPNDRFSAERPEGSISTLTIQRTEQRDSAMYRCASSRTGEGLDGYTFGSGTRLTVV.

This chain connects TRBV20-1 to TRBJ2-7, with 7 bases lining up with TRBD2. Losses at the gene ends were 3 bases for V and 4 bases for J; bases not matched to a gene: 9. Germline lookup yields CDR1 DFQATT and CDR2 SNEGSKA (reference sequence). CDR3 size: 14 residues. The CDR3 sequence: CSASPGTKHYEQYF. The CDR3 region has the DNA TGCAGTGCTAGTCCCGGGACTAAACATTACGAGCAGTACTTC.

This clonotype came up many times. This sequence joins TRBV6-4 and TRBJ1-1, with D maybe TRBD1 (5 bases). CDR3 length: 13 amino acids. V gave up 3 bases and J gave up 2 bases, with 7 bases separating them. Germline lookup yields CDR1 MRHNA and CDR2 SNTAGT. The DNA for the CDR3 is TGTGCCAGCAGTGAGAGGGACAACACTGAAGCTTTCTTT. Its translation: CASSERDNTEAFF.

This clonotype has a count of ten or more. CDR3 region: CASVGGGNTGELFF. For the CDR3, the DNA is TGTGCCAGCGTGGGGGGAGGTAACACCGGGGAGCTGTTTTTT. The rearrangement links TRBV6-5 to TRBJ2-2, with D perhaps matching TRBD2 (6 bases). V shed 8 bases and J shed 2 bases, with 12 bases lying between them. The CDR3 spans 14 residues. The germline CDR1 and CDR2 sequences are MNHEY and SVGAGI.

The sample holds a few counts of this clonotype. CDR3 coding DNA: TGTGCCAGCAGCCAGCAGGGGGCCCACACCGGGGAGCTGTTTTTT. Amino acid sequence: CASSQQGAHTGELFF. The rearrangement links TRBV3-1 to TRBJ2-2; TRBD1 matches at 8 bases. CDR1 and CDR2 from the germline V gene are LGHDT and YNNKEL (reference sequence). The CDR3 runs 15 residues. J lost 3 bases, V lost 3 bases, and 3 bases had no gene match. The full variable domain, its missing parts supplied by reference TRBV3-1 and TRBJ2-2, is DTAVSQTPKYLVTQMGNDKSIKCEQNLGHDTMYWYKQDSKKFLKIMFSYNNKELIINETVPNRFSPKSPDKAHLNLHINSLELGDSAVYFCASSQQGAHTGELFFGEGSRLTVL.

CDR3 DNA sequence: TGCAGTGCTAGTATATTAGCGGAGAACACCGGGGAGCTGTTTTTT. Amino acid sequence: CSASILAENTGELFF. This chain uses TRBV20-1 with TRBJ2-2, with a tentative D call TRBD2 (6 bases). Germline V gene sequence: CDR1 DFQATT, CDR2 SNEGSKA (reference sequence). CDR3 length: 15 residues. V lost 3 bases, J lost 1 base, and 12 bases lay in between.

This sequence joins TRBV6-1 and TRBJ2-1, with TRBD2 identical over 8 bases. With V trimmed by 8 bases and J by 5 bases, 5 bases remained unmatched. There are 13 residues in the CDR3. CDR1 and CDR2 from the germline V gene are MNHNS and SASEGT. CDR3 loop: CASGLAPNNEQFF. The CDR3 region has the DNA TGTGCCAGCGGACTAGCCCCCAACAATGAGCAGTTCTTC.

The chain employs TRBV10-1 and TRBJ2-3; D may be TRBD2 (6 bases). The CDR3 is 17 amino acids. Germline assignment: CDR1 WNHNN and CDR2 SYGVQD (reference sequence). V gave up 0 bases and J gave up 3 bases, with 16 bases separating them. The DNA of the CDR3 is TGCGCCAGCAGTGAGTCGTTAGGCGGGATCGGGACAGATACGCAGTATTTT. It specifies CASSESLGGIGTDTQYF.

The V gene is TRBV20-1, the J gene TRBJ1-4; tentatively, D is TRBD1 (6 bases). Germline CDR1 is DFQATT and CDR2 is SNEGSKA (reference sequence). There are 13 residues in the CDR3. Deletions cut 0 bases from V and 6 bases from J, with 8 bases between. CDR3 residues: CSAREQGDEKLFF. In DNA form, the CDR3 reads TGCAGTGCTAGAGAACAGGGCGATGAAAAACTGTTTTTT.

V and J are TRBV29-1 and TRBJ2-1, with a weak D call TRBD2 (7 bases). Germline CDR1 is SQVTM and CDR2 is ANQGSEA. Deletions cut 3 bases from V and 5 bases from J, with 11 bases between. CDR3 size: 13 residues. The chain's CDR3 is CSVERGRDNEQFF. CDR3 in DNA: TGCAGCGTTGAGCGGGGGCGAGACAATGAGCAGTTCTTC.

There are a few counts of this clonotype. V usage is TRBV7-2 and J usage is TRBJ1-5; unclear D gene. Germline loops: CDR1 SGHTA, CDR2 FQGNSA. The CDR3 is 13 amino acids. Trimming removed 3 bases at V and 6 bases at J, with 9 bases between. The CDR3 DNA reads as TGTGCCAGCAGCTTCAGTCTCGGTCAGCCCCAGCATTTT. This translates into CASSFSLGQPQHF.

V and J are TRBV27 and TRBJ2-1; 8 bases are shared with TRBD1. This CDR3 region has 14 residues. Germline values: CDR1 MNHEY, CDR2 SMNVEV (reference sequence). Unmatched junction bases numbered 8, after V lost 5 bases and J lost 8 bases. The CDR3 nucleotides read TGTGCCAGCAGTCTCTGGACAGGGCACGATGAGCAGTTCTTC. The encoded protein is CASSLWTGHDEQFF.

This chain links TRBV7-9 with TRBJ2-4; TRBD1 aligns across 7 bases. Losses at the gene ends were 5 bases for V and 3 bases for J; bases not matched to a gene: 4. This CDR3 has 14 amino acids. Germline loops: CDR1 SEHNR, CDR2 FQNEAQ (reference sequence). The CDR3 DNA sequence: TGTGCCAGCAGCGCCTCAGGGGGCAAAAACATTCAGTACTTC. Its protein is CASSASGGKNIQYF.

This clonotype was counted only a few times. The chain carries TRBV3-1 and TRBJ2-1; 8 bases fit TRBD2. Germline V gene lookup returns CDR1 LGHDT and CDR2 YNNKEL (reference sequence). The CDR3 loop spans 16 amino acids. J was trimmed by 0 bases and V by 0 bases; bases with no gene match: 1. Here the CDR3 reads CASSQDSGSSYNEQFF. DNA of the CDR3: TGTGCCAGCAGCCAAGACAGCGGGAGCTCCTACAATGAGCAGTTCTTC.

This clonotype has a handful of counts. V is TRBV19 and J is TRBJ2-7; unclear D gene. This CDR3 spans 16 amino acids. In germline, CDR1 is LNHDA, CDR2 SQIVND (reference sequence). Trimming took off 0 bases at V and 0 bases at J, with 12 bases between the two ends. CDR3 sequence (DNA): TGTGCCAGTAGTATAGAAAGGACGGTACTCTCCTACGAGCAGTACTTC. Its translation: CASSIERTVLSYEQYF. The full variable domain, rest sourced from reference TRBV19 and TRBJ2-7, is DGGITQSPKYLFRKEGQNVTLSCEQNLNHDAMYWYRQDPGQGLRLIYYSQIVNDFQKGDIAEGYSVSREKKESFPLTVTSAQKNPTAFYLCASSIERTVLSYEQYFGPGTRLTVT.

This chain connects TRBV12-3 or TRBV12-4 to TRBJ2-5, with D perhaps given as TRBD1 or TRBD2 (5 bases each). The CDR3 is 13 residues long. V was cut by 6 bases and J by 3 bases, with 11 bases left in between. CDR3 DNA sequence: TGTGCCAGCAGAAAGTTGGGGGAAGAGACCCAGTACTTC. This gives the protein CASRKLGEETQYF.

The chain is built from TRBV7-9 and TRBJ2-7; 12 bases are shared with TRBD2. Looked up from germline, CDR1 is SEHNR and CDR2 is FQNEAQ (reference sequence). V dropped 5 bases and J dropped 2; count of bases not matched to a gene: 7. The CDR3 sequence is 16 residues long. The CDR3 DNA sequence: TGTGCCAGCAGCCCAGCTAGCGGGAGGGCAACCTACGAGCAGTACTTC. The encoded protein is CASSPASGRATYEQYF.

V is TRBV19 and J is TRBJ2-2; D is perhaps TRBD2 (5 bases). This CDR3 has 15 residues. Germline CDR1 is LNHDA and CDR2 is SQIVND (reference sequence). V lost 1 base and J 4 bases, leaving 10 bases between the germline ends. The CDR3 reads CASSIGGSGTGELFF. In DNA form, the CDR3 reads TGTGCCAGTAGTATAGGAGGGAGTGGCACCGGGGAGCTGTTTTTT.

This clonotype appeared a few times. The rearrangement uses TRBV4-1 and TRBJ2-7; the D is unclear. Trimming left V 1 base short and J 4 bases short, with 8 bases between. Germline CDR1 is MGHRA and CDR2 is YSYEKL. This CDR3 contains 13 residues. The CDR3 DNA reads TGCGCCAGCAGCCAAGGGATGGAATACGAGCAGTACTTC. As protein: CASSQGMEYEQYF.